Only a few counts were recorded for the clone carrying this TCR beta chain. Its antigen is still unknown. This sample was included in a study of blood T cells in healthy people across ages. Study-level points and caveats: Comparison with aged donors showed that long-lived donors had more naive CD4+ cells and higher diversity. A roughly linear age-dependent decrease characterized TCR beta diversity per million T cells.

Using a J-beta primer mix together with a sample-barcoded 5' primer, a second PCR was run for about 6 to 11 cycles. TCRdb called the 5' RACE reads again in MiXCR, with one record for every CDR3 protein. The sample has about 1,500,000 distinct CDR3 sequences, about 30% seen once. The sequencing sample was made of blood. This receptor was identified in a woman in her twenties or thirties in good health.

CDR3 in amino acids: CASSLQAQENIQYF. As DNA, the CDR3 is TGTGCCAGCAGCTTACAGGCCCAGGAGAACATTCAGTACTTC. The chain links TRBV7-2 to TRBJ2-4; D not certain. CDR1 is SGHTA, CDR2 FQGNSA, per germline. V was shortened by 2 bases and J by 7 bases, with 12 bases between the two germline ends. The CDR3 has 14 residues.